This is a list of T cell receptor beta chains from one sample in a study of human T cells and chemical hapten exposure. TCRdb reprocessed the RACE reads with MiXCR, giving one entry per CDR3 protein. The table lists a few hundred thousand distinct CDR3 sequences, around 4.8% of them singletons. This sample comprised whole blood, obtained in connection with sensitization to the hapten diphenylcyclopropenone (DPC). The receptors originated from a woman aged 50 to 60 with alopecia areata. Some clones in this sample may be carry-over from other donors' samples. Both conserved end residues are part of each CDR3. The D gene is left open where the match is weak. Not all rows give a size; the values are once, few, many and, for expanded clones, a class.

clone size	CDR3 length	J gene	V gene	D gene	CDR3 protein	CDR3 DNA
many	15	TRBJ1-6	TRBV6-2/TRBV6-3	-	CASSDRTGSNSPLHF	TGTGCCAGCAGTGACAGAACTGGGTCGAATTCACCCCTCCACTTT
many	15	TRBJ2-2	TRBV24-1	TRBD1	CATSSGTDRAGELFF	TGTGCCACCAGCTCAGGGACAGATCGAGCCGGGGAGCTGTTTTTT
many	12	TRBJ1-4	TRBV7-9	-	CASSLSLEKLFF	TGTGCCAGCAGCTTAAGCCTTGAAAAACTGTTTTTT
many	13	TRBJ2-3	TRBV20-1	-	CSAAGTSTDTQYF	TGCAGTGCTGCCGGGACTAGCACAGATACGCAGTATTTT
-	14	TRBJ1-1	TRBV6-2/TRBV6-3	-	CASILTGTNTEAFF	TGTGCCAGCATACTAACAGGGACGAACACTGAAGCTTTCTTT
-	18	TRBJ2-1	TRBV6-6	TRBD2	CASSYSGASSGRRNEQFF	TGTGCCAGCAGTTACTCCGGGGCATCTAGCGGGAGGAGGAATGAGCAGTTCTTC
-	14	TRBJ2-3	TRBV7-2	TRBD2	CASRPRLASDTQYF	TGTGCCAGCAGACCCCGACTAGCTTCAGATACGCAGTATTTT
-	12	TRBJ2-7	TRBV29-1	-	CSVEKDGYEQYF	TGCAGCGTTGAAAAGGACGGTTACGAGCAGTACTTC
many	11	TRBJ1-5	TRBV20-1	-	CSASAGQPQHF	TGCAGTGCTAGTGCTGGGCAGCCCCAGCATTTT
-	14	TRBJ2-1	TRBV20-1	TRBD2	CSARGREAYNEQFF	TGCAGTGCTAGGGGACGGGAGGCCTACAATGAGCAGTTCTTC
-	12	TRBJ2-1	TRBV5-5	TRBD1	CASSSDRVREFF	TGTGCCAGCAGCTCGGACAGGGTAAGGGAGTTCTTC
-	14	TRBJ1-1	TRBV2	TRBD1	CASSDNRGLAEAFF	TGTGCCAGCAGTGATAACAGGGGGCTCGCTGAAGCTTTCTTT
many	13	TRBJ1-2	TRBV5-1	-	CASSLGSGTGYTF	TGCGCCAGCAGCTTGGGGTCAGGGACTGGCTACACCTTC
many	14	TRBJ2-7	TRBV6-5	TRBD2	CATSVGGGRYEQYF	TGTGCCACCTCGGTCGGGGGAGGGCGCTACGAGCAGTACTTC
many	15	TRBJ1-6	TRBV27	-	CASSSSPDSGSPLHF	TGTGCCAGCAGTTCCAGTCCAGACAGTGGTTCACCCCTCCACTTT
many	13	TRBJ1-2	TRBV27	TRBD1	CASSLAGGDGYTF	TGTGCCAGCAGTTTGGCAGGGGGCGATGGCTACACCTTC
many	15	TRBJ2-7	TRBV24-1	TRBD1	CATSDWDRATYEQYF	TGTGCCACCAGTGATTGGGACAGGGCGACCTACGAGCAGTACTTC
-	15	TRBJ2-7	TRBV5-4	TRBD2	CASSLGGRINYEQYF	TGTGCCAGCAGCTTGGGCGGGAGGATAAATTACGAGCAGTACTTC
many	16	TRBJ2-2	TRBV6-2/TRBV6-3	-	CASRPLRDILTGELFF	TGTGCCAGCAGACCCCTCCGGGACATCCTCACCGGGGAGCTGTTTTTT